In this sample, the clone carrying this T cell receptor beta chain turned up once. The sample originates from a study of control samples from healthy donors and cancer patients. V gave up 7 bases and J gave up 0 bases; unmatched junction bases: 8. The CDR3 consists of 15 residues. Germline CDR1 reads MNHEY; CDR2 reads SVGAGI. Measured with immunoSEQ multiplex PCR; TCRdb has only the in-frame clones, and not every one. The data show over 150,000 clones, over 95% seen once. Sequenced material: blood. The V and J genes are TRBV6-5 and TRBJ1-1; 7 bases line up with TRBD1. The clonotype was recovered from a woman aged 30 to 39 in good health. In nucleotides, the CDR3 is TGTGCCAGCATTCTGGACAGGCAATTGAACACTGAAGCTTTCTTT. Its protein product is CASILDRQLNTEAFF.